This TCR beta chain was recovered during a study of shared clonotypes between healthy human individuals. This CDR3 comprises 14 residues. Germline CDR1 and CDR2: SQVTM and ANQGSEA. With 5 bases clipped from V and 9 bases from J, the junction kept 12 bases outside the gene matches. Regarding this clone: Its antigen is unidentified.

The repertoire was sequenced with immunoSEQ multiplex PCR; TCRdb's copy has only in-frame clones and lacks some. This repertoire shows 600,000 to 700,000 clones, around four fifths found once; its top ten account for around 1.8%. Findings of the study overall: Sequencing of the sorted subsets was shown by rarefaction to be incomplete despite large depth. Clonotype sharing across four donors was observed for 5% to 6.5% of naive CD4 clonotypes.

Sequencing input: memory CD4+ T cells sorted from blood. Subset denoted: CD45RA-negative fraction. The source of this sequence is a woman between 25 and 40 years old in good health. The chain is built from TRBV29-1 and TRBJ1-2; 10 bases agree with TRBD1. The CDR3 region is CSVQTPGQGTSYTF. For the CDR3, the DNA is TGCAGCGTTCAAACTCCGGGACAGGGGACGAGCTACACCTTC.